These 32 T cell receptor beta chains share one sample of origin, sequenced in a study of blood T cell repertoires in COVID-19. Data came from immunoSEQ multiplex PCR; TCRdb stores just in-frame clones and leaves some out. The data contain tens of thousands of clones, around 81% of them singletons. The sequenced sample consisted of peripheral blood. The source is a woman aged 80 or over with active or convalescent COVID-19.

The chain has TRBV12-3 or TRBV12-4 and TRBJ2-1; D ambiguous. The germline V and J ends were trimmed by 3 bases and 4 bases, with 7 bases remaining between them. The CDR3 loop spans 13 amino acids. The CDR3 DNA reads as TGTGCCAGCAGTTTCGCAGCGTACAATGAGCAGTTCTTC. It encodes CASSFAAYNEQFF.

The chain couples TRBV5-1 to TRBJ2-5; TRBD2 might be the D (6 bases). The CDR3 consists of 16 residues. The V gene's germline CDR1 is SGHRS and CDR2 YFSETQ. With 0 bases removed from V and 1 base from J, the gap between germline ends came to 13 bases. The CDR3 protein is CASSLVAGLLQETQYF. The CDR3 DNA is TGCGCCAGCAGCTTGGTGGCGGGGCTCCTCCAAGAGACCCAGTACTTC.

The V and J genes are TRBV4-3 and TRBJ1-4; 9 bases match TRBD1. The CDR3 is made up of 14 amino acids. The V gene end was trimmed by 3 bases and the J gene end by 8 bases; junction bases not matched to a gene: 4. The germline gives CDR1 LGHNA, CDR2 YSLEER. The CDR3 loop reads CASSQRQGGEKLFF. The CDR3 DNA reads TGCGCCAGCAGCCAGCGACAGGGGGGGGAAAAACTGTTTTTT.

The chain combines TRBV27 with TRBJ1-5; 7 nucleotides agree with TRBD1. The germline CDR1 and CDR2 sequences are MNHEY and SMNVEV (reference sequence). The CDR3 runs to 16 residues. V lost 6 bases and J lost 4; bases outside the gene matches: 12. The CDR3 sequence: CASREFGGTANQPQHF. The CDR3 DNA follows: TGTGCCAGCAGAGAGTTTGGCGGGACAGCGAATCAGCCCCAGCATTTT.

The genes are TRBV28 and TRBJ1-1; 7 positions agree with TRBD1. CDR1 and CDR2 (germline): MDHEN, SYDVKM. V lost 6 bases, J lost 3 bases, and 10 bases stayed unmatched. This CDR3 has 15 amino acids. The CDR3 DNA reads as TGTGCCAGCAGGGAGGGGGCGGGACGGGACACTGAAGCTTTCTTT. Residues: CASREGAGRDTEAFF.

V usage is TRBV5-1 and J usage is TRBJ1-2, with TRBD1 matching 7 bases. This CDR3 is 15 amino acids long. V shed 4 bases and J 5 bases; nucleotides not matched to a gene: 11. CDR1 is SGHRS, CDR2 YFSETQ, per germline. CDR3 sequence reads: CASSTTGETSYGYTF. The CDR3 nucleotides read TGCGCCAGCAGCACTACAGGGGAGACGTCATATGGCTACACCTTC.

The chain joins TRBV10-1 to TRBJ2-3; possible D gene TRBD2, 5 bases. V shed 5 bases and J shed 5 bases, with 11 bases lying between them. CDR1 WNHNN and CDR2 SYGVQD come from the germline V gene (reference sequence). The CDR3 is 13 amino acids. The DNA of the CDR3 is TGCGCCAGCAGTCTAGCACCCGGAGATACGCAGTATTTT. Translating gives CASSLAPGDTQYF.

The CDR3 DNA is TGCGCCAGCAGCCAAGATGGGCGGGGGGAATTTGGCAATGAGCAGTTCTTC. This encodes CASSQDGRGEFGNEQFF. This chain uses TRBV4-3 with TRBJ2-1, with 8 bases lining up with TRBD2. The length of the CDR3 is 17 residues. From germline, CDR1 is LGHNA and CDR2 YSLEER. Unmatched junction bases numbered 10, after V lost 0 bases and J lost 6 bases.

This clone was observed a few times. The chain recombines TRBV19 with TRBJ1-2; 7 nucleotides align to TRBD1. Looked up from germline, CDR1 is LNHDA and CDR2 is SQIVND (reference sequence). V gave up 4 bases and J gave up 0 bases; unmatched junction bases: 5. This CDR3 is built from 15 residues. This CDR3 is CASSRGTASNYGYTF. The CDR3 nucleotides read TGTGCCAGTAGTAGAGGGACAGCGTCTAACTATGGCTACACCTTC.

The V and J genes are TRBV6-2 or TRBV6-3 and TRBJ1-3; tentatively, D is TRBD1 (6 bases). The CDR3 is 13 residues long. V was trimmed by 6 bases and J by 2 bases, leaving 8 bases between them. CDR1 is MNHEY, CDR2 SVGEGT, per germline. The CDR3 reads CASSRTAGNTIYF. In DNA, the CDR3 is TGTGCCAGCAGCAGGACAGCTGGAAACACCATATATTTT.

This rearrangement joins TRBV10-1 to TRBJ2-1; 7 bases are a match to TRBD2. The length of the CDR3 is 13 residues. Germline lookup yields CDR1 WNHNN and CDR2 SYGVQD (reference sequence). J lost 6 bases, V lost 5 bases, and 4 bases had no gene match. This CDR3 is CASSPGRVNEQFF. Here the CDR3 DNA reads TGCGCCAGCAGTCCAGGGAGGGTCAATGAGCAGTTCTTC.

The chain has TRBV13 and TRBJ1-6, with TRBD1 matching 11 bases. The germline CDR1 and CDR2 sequences are PRHDT and FYEKMQ (reference sequence). This CDR3 has 15 amino acids. Trimming took 5 bases from V and 10 from J; bases not matched to a gene: 7. The CDR3 sequence: CASSRDRGSFSPLHF. In DNA form, the CDR3 reads TGTGCCAGCAGCCGGGACAGGGGGTCGTTCTCACCCCTCCACTTT.

The chain recombines TRBV4-1 with TRBJ2-5; 10 bases align to TRBD2. Per germline, CDR1 MGHRA and CDR2 YSYEKL. Trimming took 0 bases from V and 3 from J; bases not matched to a gene: 7. The CDR3 contains 17 residues. The CDR3 DNA reads as TGCGCCAGCAGCCAAGATCGGGGTAGCGGGGGGAAAGAGACCCAGTACTTC. It translates to CASSQDRGSGGKETQYF.

V is TRBV29-1 and J is TRBJ1-2; no definite D call. CDR3 length: 11 residues. Germline V gives CDR1 SQVTM, CDR2 ANQGSEA. Between the trimmed V and J ends, which lost 6 bases and 4 bases, there was a span of 9 bases. CDR3 bases: TGCAGCGTCGGGGAGGGCTATGGCTACACCTTC. This encodes CSVGEGYGYTF.

This chain uses TRBV5-1 with TRBJ2-5; TRBD2 matches 10 bases. V was clipped by 5 bases and J by 1 base; unmatched bases: 2. CDR3 length equals 14 residues. The germline V gene encodes CDR1 SGHRS and CDR2 YFSETQ. The CDR3 protein is CASSSGGPQETQYF. CDR3 coding DNA: TGCGCCAGCAGTAGCGGGGGGCCCCAAGAGACCCAGTACTTC.

The chain couples TRBV28 to TRBJ2-5; tentatively, D is TRBD2 (6 bases). CDR3 length equals 14 residues. Germline V lookup: CDR1 MDHEN, CDR2 SYDVKM. Trimming took off 4 bases at V and 2 bases at J, with 11 bases between the two ends. CDR3 loop: CASSWPGVQETQYF. In DNA, the CDR3 is TGTGCCAGCAGTTGGCCGGGAGTTCAAGAGACCCAGTACTTC.

The V gene is TRBV28, the J gene TRBJ1-5, with D possibly matching TRBD1 (5 bases). Germline values: CDR1 MDHEN, CDR2 SYDVKM. This CDR3 is 17 amino acids long. Trimming left V 0 bases short and J 0 bases short, with 12 bases between. The CDR3 is CASSLWGGTYSNQPQHF. Written as DNA, the CDR3 is TGTGCCAGCAGTTTATGGGGGGGAACGTATAGCAATCAGCCCCAGCATTTT.

This clone was found a few times. In DNA, the CDR3 is TGTGCCAGCAGCTGGGATTTAGGGGGGGAAGGGTCCTACGAGCAGTACTTC. Amino acids: CASSWDLGGEGSYEQYF. The chain has TRBV11-2 and TRBJ2-7; D is perhaps TRBD2 (7 bases). Germline V CDR1 and CDR2: SGHAT, FQNNGV. Trimming cost V 4 bases and J 1 base, with 20 bases left between them. There are 17 residues in the CDR3.

The chain carries TRBV28 and TRBJ2-2; 8 nucleotides match TRBD1. This CDR3 has 18 amino acids. With 3 bases clipped from V and 0 bases from J, the junction kept 9 bases outside the gene matches. Germline V lookup: CDR1 MDHEN, CDR2 SYDVKM. CDR3 protein: CASSFKTGEYTNTGELFF. The CDR3 DNA is TGTGCCAGCAGTTTTAAGACAGGGGAATATACGAACACCGGGGAGCTGTTTTTT. Supplemented by reference TRBV28 and TRBJ2-2, the full variable domain reads DVKVTQSSRYLVKRTGEKVFLECVQDMDHENMFWYRQDPGLGLRLIYFSYDVKMKEKGDIPEGYSVSREKKERFSLILESASTNQTSMYLCASSFKTGEYTNTGELFFGEGSRLTVL.

The chain links TRBV9 to TRBJ1-1; D remains unclear. V lost 6 bases and J 0 bases, leaving 12 bases between the germline ends. Germline V gene sequence: CDR1 SGDLS, CDR2 YYNGEE. CDR3 length equals 14 residues. The DNA for the CDR3 is TGTGCCAGCACTCCCCAGGCGATGAACACTGAAGCTTTCTTT. It is translated as CASTPQAMNTEAFF.

The chain recombines TRBV3-1 (or the pseudogene TRBV3-2) with TRBJ2-3; TRBD2 agrees at 11 bases. Germline trimming cut 4 bases from V and 4 bases from J; bases unmatched to any gene: 4. There are 15 residues in the CDR3. Germline V gene data show CDR1 as LGHDT and CDR2 as YNNKEL (reference sequence). CDR3 in amino acids: CASSRLAGSADTQYF. The CDR3 DNA sequence: TGTGCCAGCAGCCGACTAGCGGGGTCGGCAGATACGCAGTATTTT.

This chain joins TRBV4-2 and TRBJ2-1; 7 bases line up with TRBD1. Germline V gene sequence: CDR1 LGHNA, CDR2 YNFKEQ. The junction had 1 base not matched to a gene; V was cut back by 0 bases and J by 8 bases. CDR3 length equals 13 residues. The CDR3 loop is CASSQDTGDEQFF. CDR3 DNA sequence: TGTGCCAGCAGCCAAGATACAGGGGATGAGCAGTTCTTC.

The genes are TRBV28 and TRBJ1-4; a possible D gene is TRBD1 (5 bases). V lost 5 bases and J 7 bases, leaving 11 bases between the germline ends. The CDR3 contains 13 residues. Germline V gene sequence: CDR1 MDHEN, CDR2 SYDVKM. The CDR3 nucleotides are TGTGCCAGCAGTGTCGGACATGTTGAAAAACTGTTTTTT. Translated: CASSVGHVEKLFF.

The genes are TRBV28 and TRBJ2-5; 10 bases agree with TRBD2. The trim removed 3 bases at V and 2 bases at J, leaving 9 bases unmatched. Germline V gene data show CDR1 as MDHEN and CDR2 as SYDVKM. The CDR3 extends over 17 amino acids. The CDR3 here is CASSFVRSSGGQETQYF. In DNA form, the CDR3 reads TGTGCCAGCAGTTTCGTCCGGTCTAGCGGGGGACAAGAGACCCAGTACTTC.

V and J are TRBV5-4 and TRBJ2-5, with TRBD2 identical over 7 bases. Germline V gene sequence: CDR1 SGHNT, CDR2 YYREEE (reference sequence). The CDR3 spans 13 residues. Unmatched junction bases numbered 5, after V lost 4 bases and J lost 5 bases. The CDR3 DNA sequence: TGTGCCAGCAGCCAGCGGGACCGGGAGACCCAGTACTTC. It specifies CASSQRDRETQYF.

The V call is TRBV11-2, the J call TRBJ2-5, with 7 bases matching TRBD2. The V gene's germline CDR1 is SGHAT and CDR2 FQNNGV. Germline trimming cut 0 bases from V and 2 bases from J; bases unmatched to any gene: 0. CDR3 length equals 14 residues. CDR3 in DNA: TGTGCCAGCAGCTTAGAGCGGGGGCAAGAGACCCAGTACTTC. It translates to CASSLERGQETQYF.

The chain joins TRBV14 to TRBJ1-6; D unclear. This CDR3 is built from 16 residues. V lost 0 bases and J 0 bases, leaving 6 bases between the germline ends. Germline CDR1 SGHDN, CDR2 FVKESK. In DNA form, the CDR3 reads TGTGCCAGCAGCCAAGAAGCCTACTCCTATAATTCACCCCTCCACTTT. It is translated as CASSQEAYSYNSPLHF.

The chain is built from TRBV5-5 and TRBJ1-4; no definite D call. The CDR3 consists of 14 residues. The germline CDR1 and CDR2 sequences are SGHKS and YYEKEE (reference sequence). V was clipped by 2 bases and J by 7 bases, with 12 bases between them. CDR3 DNA: TGTGCCAGCAGCTTCCAGGCAGGCATTGAAAAACTGTTTTTT. It specifies CASSFQAGIEKLFF.

This clone was found a few times. The genes are TRBV4-3 and TRBJ1-1; D is perhaps TRBD1 (5 bases). Germline assignment: CDR1 LGHNA and CDR2 YSLEER. The V end lost 1 base, the J end lost 0 bases, and 12 bases lay between the germline ends. The CDR3 loop spans 16 amino acids. The CDR3 loop reads CASSQVQGAMNTEAFF. Written as DNA, the CDR3 is TGCGCCAGCAGCCAAGTCCAAGGGGCGATGAACACTGAAGCTTTCTTT.

The chain employs TRBV9 and TRBJ2-1; TRBD2 matches at 9 bases. Germline V gene sequence: CDR1 SGDLS, CDR2 YYNGEE. The CDR3 spans 16 residues. Trimming cost V 3 bases and J 1 base; bases outside gene matches: 5. CDR3 in DNA: TGTGCCAGCAGCGCAGCGGGGGGCGCATCCTACAATGAGCAGTTCTTC. It is translated as CASSAAGGASYNEQFF.

The chain carries TRBV4-2 and TRBJ1-1, with D possibly TRBD1 on 6 matching bases. The CDR3 spans 15 residues. Germline assignment: CDR1 LGHNA and CDR2 YNFKEQ. V shed 1 base and J shed 9 bases, with 18 bases lying between them. DNA for the CDR3: TGTGCCAGCAGCCAAGGAGGGGGGGAGGGGCGGCAAGCTTTCTTT. Encoded protein: CASSQGGGEGRQAFF.

The genes are TRBV24-1 and TRBJ1-3; unclear D gene. CDR1 and CDR2 from the germline V gene are KGHDR and SFDVKD. V was shortened by 3 bases and J by 4 bases, with 9 bases between the two germline ends. The CDR3 runs to 14 residues. CDR3 sequence reads: CATSDQTEGNTIYF. The CDR3 DNA is TGTGCCACCAGTGATCAAACAGAAGGAAACACCATATATTTT.